The 14 T cell receptor beta chains reported below all come from one sample, sequenced in a study of T cell repertoires in cytomegalovirus infection (dated by TCRdb to 2018 to 2020). Sequenced using an Illumina HiSeq 1500. TCRdb cleaned the public reads at Q25 with fastp, built clones with MiXCR and kept in-frame beta chains. Each entry is one CDR3 protein sequence, shown with its most common DNA and genes. Recorded for this sample are 150,000 to 200,000 distinct CDR3 sequences; approximately 15% of them occurred a single time. The top ten clonotypes cover 20% to 30% of the sample. Sample: PBMCs. These receptor sequences come from a human donor in good health (CMV status not recorded). Some clones in this sample may be carry-over from other donors' samples.

In DNA, the CDR3 is TGTGCCAGCAGTAAGCCCCGGGACACCCAAGAGACCCAGTACTTC. As protein: CASSKPRDTQETQYF. V is TRBV12-3 or TRBV12-4 and J is TRBJ2-5; possible D gene TRBD1, 6 bases. V lost 5 bases and J lost 1, with 14 bases in between. The CDR3 consists of 15 residues.

This clonotype was counted at least ten times. The chain recombines TRBV7-2 with TRBJ2-7; the match to TRBD2 covers 14 bases. Germline V gene data show CDR1 as SGHTA and CDR2 as FQGNSA. The CDR3 runs to 14 residues. J gave up 11 bases and V 6 bases, and 9 bases lay outside the gene matches. CDR3 region: CASSSYSGLAGEYF. In nucleotides, the CDR3 is TGTGCCAGCAGTTCTTACTCGGGACTAGCGGGGGAGTACTTC. Full variable domain (outside the CDR3, taken from reference TRBV7-2 and TRBJ2-7): GAGVSQSPSNKVTEKGKDVELRCDPISGHTALYWYRQSLGQGLEFLIYFQGNSAPDKSGLPSDRFSAERTGGSVSTLTIQRTQQEDSAVYLCASSSYSGLAGEYFGPGTRLTVT.

The sample holds many counts of this clonotype. This rearrangement joins TRBV24-1 to TRBJ1-1; D may be TRBD1 (5 bases). Germline V CDR1 and CDR2: KGHDR, SFDVKD. V gave up 0 bases and J gave up 5 bases, with 6 bases separating them. The CDR3 has 13 amino acids. This CDR3 is CATSDLKGTEAFF. In DNA, the CDR3 is TGTGCCACCAGTGATTTGAAGGGGACTGAAGCTTTCTTT.

This clonotype has ten or more counts. The V gene is TRBV7-9, the J gene TRBJ2-7, with 10 nucleotides matching TRBD1. After removal of 5 bases from V and 3 bases from J, the junction contained 4 bases not matched to a gene. Per germline, CDR1 SEHNR and CDR2 FQNEAQ (reference sequence). The CDR3 has 14 residues. The CDR3 DNA sequence: TGTGCCAGCAGCCGCCGGGACAGGGGCTACGAGCAGTACTTC. It specifies CASSRRDRGYEQYF.

The chain is built from TRBV23-1 and TRBJ2-1, with D tentatively TRBD2 (5 bases). TRBV23-1 is assigned to the ORF class and has an uncertain function. The CDR3 covers 17 residues. V lost 10 bases, J lost 4 bases, and 26 bases lay in between. The CDR3 region is CAIRGGIPLELYNEQFF. In DNA, the CDR3 is TGCGCCATAAGAGGAGGCATCCCCCTTGAGTTGTACAATGAGCAGTTCTTC.

The chain links TRBV12-3 or TRBV12-4 to TRBJ1-2; 7 positions agree with TRBD1. The length of the CDR3 is 13 residues. The junction had 9 bases not matched to a gene; V was cut back by 7 bases and J by 7 bases. CDR3 DNA sequence: TGTGCCAGCAACCAGGGGGGGTCCGCTGGCTACACCTTC. Amino acids: CASNQGGSAGYTF.

This clonotype was seen repeatedly, ten times or more. The V call is TRBV11-1, the J call TRBJ1-1; TRBD1 is a possible D gene (5 bases). The CDR3 contains 14 residues. Trimming stripped 2 bases from V and 4 bases from J, with 11 bases between. CDR1 is SGHAT, CDR2 FQDESV, per germline (reference sequence). Here the CDR3 reads CASSLIRGTTEAFF. CDR3 coding DNA: TGTGCCAGCAGCTTAATTAGGGGAACCACTGAAGCTTTCTTT.

This clonotype showed up just a few times. The CDR3 loop reads CSASLAREVSYEQYF. The CDR3 nucleotides read TGCAGTGCTAGTCTCGCGCGGGAGGTCTCCTACGAGCAGTACTTC. The J gene is TRBJ2-7, the V gene TRBV20-1; 8 bases are shared with TRBD2. V shed 3 bases and J 0 bases; nucleotides not matched to a gene: 7. The CDR3 runs 15 residues. CDR1 is DFQATT and CDR2 is SNEGSKA in the germline V gene (reference sequence).

V usage is TRBV11-2 and J usage is TRBJ2-7, with TRBD2 identical over 13 bases. The CDR3 totals 16 residues. The germline V gene encodes CDR1 SGHAT and CDR2 FQNNGV. V shed 5 bases and J 0 bases; nucleotides not matched to a gene: 4. The CDR3 bases are TGTGCCAGCAGCCCGCGACTAGCGGGAGGCTCCTACGAGCAGTACTTC. The encoded protein is CASSPRLAGGSYEQYF.

This clonotype was seen only a few times. The J gene is TRBJ1-1, the V gene TRBV29-1; unclear D gene. Per germline, CDR1 SQVTM and CDR2 ANQGSEA. The CDR3 length is 13 residues. Trimming removed 0 bases from V and 3 bases from J, with 8 bases in between. The CDR3 coding sequence is TGCAGCGTTGAAGAAGGGAAAGACACTGAAGCTTTCTTT. Translated: CSVEEGKDTEAFF.

This clonotype occurred many times. The gene calls are TRBV6-2 or TRBV6-3 and TRBJ1-5, with unresolved D. The germline V and J ends were trimmed by 6 bases and 2 bases, with 29 bases remaining between them. Germline values: CDR1 MNHEY, CDR2 SVGEGT. The CDR3 length is 20 residues. DNA of the CDR3: TGTGCCAGCAGGCCGACAAAAAGGGAGGTAGATCGGATCGGCAATCAGCCCCAGCATTTT. It encodes CASRPTKREVDRIGNQPQHF.

This clonotype was recorded many times. V is TRBV7-9 and J is TRBJ1-1; tentatively, D is TRBD1 (6 bases). CDR1 is SEHNR, CDR2 FQNEAQ, per germline (reference sequence). Trimming stripped 2 bases from V and 6 bases from J, with 16 bases between. CDR3 length: 15 residues. In DNA, the CDR3 is TGTGCCAGCAGCTTACCCCAGGGGCTTGGGGCTGAAGCTTTCTTT. As protein: CASSLPQGLGAEAFF. Looking up the rest from reference TRBV7-9 and TRBJ1-1 gives the full variable domain: DTGVSQNPRHKITKRGQNVTFRCDPISEHNRLYWYRQTLGQGPEFLTYFQNEAQLEKSRLLSDRFSAERPKGSFSTLEIQRTEQGDSAMYLCASSLPQGLGAEAFFGQGTRLTVV.

This chain connects TRBV20-1 to TRBJ2-7, with D perhaps given as TRBD1 or TRBD2 (5 bases each). Germline CDR1 is DFQATT and CDR2 is SNEGSKA (reference sequence). This CDR3 region has 12 residues. Trimming shortened V by 0 bases and J by 3 bases, and 6 bases separated the two germline ends. The CDR3: CSAREGDYEQYF. The CDR3 nucleotides are TGCAGTGCTAGAGAGGGGGACTACGAGCAGTACTTC.

In its sample, this clonotype was seen many times. V usage is TRBV7-2 and J usage is TRBJ1-4; 7 nucleotides align to TRBD1. V dropped 5 bases and J dropped 4; count of bases not matched to a gene: 13. The CDR3 contains 17 residues. Germline V gene sequence: CDR1 SGHTA, CDR2 FQGNSA. The CDR3 DNA reads as TGTGCCAGCAGCCCGGCCCGGGACAGCCGTATTAATGAAAAACTGTTTTTT. Translation gives CASSPARDSRINEKLFF.